The subject of this entry is one T cell receptor beta chain. This sample is drawn from a study of T-cell memory formation after mild COVID-19. TCRdb passed the 5' RACE reads through MiXCR, listing each CDR3 protein once. The sample has about 200,000 distinct CDR3 sequences, just over 9.5% seen once. Germline CDR1 MNHEY, CDR2 SVGAGI. The CDR3 length is 13 residues. The V end lost 4 bases, the J end lost 1 base, and 7 bases lay between the germline ends. The sequence came from a man aged 18 to 35 who had mild COVID-19 (a few samples of this study predate the infection). Cell type and time point are not known. The sample was PBMCs or a T cell subset sorted from them (not recorded which). The V gene is TRBV6-5, the J gene TRBJ1-1; D unresolved. The CDR3 nucleotides are TGTGCCAGCAGTTTTTACCGGAACACTGAAGCTTTCTTT. Encoded protein: CASSFYRNTEAFF.